These T cell receptor beta chains were read from a single sample in a study of blood T cell repertoires in COVID-19. Assay used: immunoSEQ multiplex PCR; TCRdb lists only in-frame clones, some missing. The sample records 400,000 or so clones, around 87% being singletons. Sequencing was performed on peripheral blood. The receptors derive from a human donor in a cohort sampled during active COVID-19. CDR3s include the opening cysteine and the closing phenylalanine or tryptophan. The D gene is left open where the match is weak. Clone size is shown for a subset of rows, as once, few, many or a class of expanded clone.

cdr3_aa: CASSGAPGSSAFF
cdr3_nt: TGTGCCAGCAGCGGGGCGCCCGGGAGTTCGGCTTTCTTT
v_call: TRBV9
j_call: TRBJ1-1
clone_size: NA
d_call: NA

cdr3_aa: CATSRVDSFQETQYF
cdr3_nt: TGTGCCACCAGCAGAGTGGACAGTTTCCAAGAGACCCAGTACTTC
v_call: TRBV15
j_call: TRBJ2-5
clone_size: NA
d_call: NA

cdr3_aa: CASSQAGGRGETQYF
cdr3_nt: TGTGCCAGCAGCCAAGCGGGGGGTCGAGGAGAGACCCAGTACTTC
v_call: TRBV7-3
j_call: TRBJ2-5
clone_size: NA
d_call: TRBD2

cdr3_aa: CASSLSPAGLSYYEQYF
cdr3_nt: TGTGCCAGCAGCTTAAGCCCCGCGGGACTAAGTTATTACGAGCAGTACTTC
v_call: TRBV7-9
j_call: TRBJ2-7
clone_size: NA
d_call: TRBD2

cdr3_aa: CASSFGTSGRDEQYF
cdr3_nt: TGCGCCAGCAGCTTCGGGACTAGCGGGAGGGACGAGCAGTACTTC
v_call: TRBV5-1
j_call: TRBJ2-7
clone_size: NA
d_call: TRBD2

cdr3_aa: CASSADRVRNEQFF
cdr3_nt: TGTGCCAGCAGCGCGGACAGGGTGAGGAATGAGCAGTTCTTC
v_call: TRBV4-2
j_call: TRBJ2-1
clone_size: NA
d_call: TRBD1

cdr3_aa: CASSYGGVRLNTEAFF
cdr3_nt: TGTGCCAGCAGTTACGGGGGGGTAAGACTGAACACTGAAGCTTTCTTT
v_call: TRBV6-5
j_call: TRBJ1-1
clone_size: NA
d_call: NA

cdr3_aa: CAWSVWTSGSGNEQFF
cdr3_nt: TGTGCCTGGAGTGTTTGGACTAGCGGGAGTGGCAATGAGCAGTTCTTC
v_call: TRBV30
j_call: TRBJ2-1
clone_size: NA
d_call: TRBD2

cdr3_aa: CATSDYPGTAGLFF
cdr3_nt: TGTGCCACCAGTGATTACCCTGGCACCGCGGGGCTGTTTTTT
v_call: TRBV24-1
j_call: TRBJ2-2
clone_size: NA
d_call: NA

cdr3_aa: CASSLGTGQLTGNTIYF
cdr3_nt: TGTGCCAGCAGCTTAGGGACAGGGCAGCTGACTGGAAACACCATATATTTT
v_call: TRBV7-8
j_call: TRBJ1-3
clone_size: NA
d_call: TRBD1

cdr3_aa: CASSRGQGPDTQYF
cdr3_nt: TGTGCCAGCAGCAGGGGACAGGGTCCAGATACGCAGTATTTT
v_call: TRBV5-4
j_call: TRBJ2-3
clone_size: NA
d_call: TRBD1

cdr3_aa: CASSPPGLQTNTGELFF
cdr3_nt: TGTGCCAGCAGTCCTCCGGGACTCCAAACGAACACCGGGGAGCTGTTTTTT
v_call: TRBV2
j_call: TRBJ2-2
clone_size: NA
d_call: NA

cdr3_aa: CASRIEAGHTEAFF
cdr3_nt: TGTGCCAGCCGGATCGAGGCCGGTCACACTGAAGCTTTCTTT
v_call: TRBV6-5
j_call: TRBJ1-1
clone_size: medium-sized
d_call: NA

cdr3_aa: CASSVLAGGAYNEQFF
cdr3_nt: TGTGCCAGTAGTGTTTTAGCGGGGGGGGCCTACAATGAGCAGTTCTTC
v_call: TRBV19
j_call: TRBJ2-1
clone_size: NA
d_call: TRBD2

cdr3_aa: CASSHRGTGAKYEQYF
cdr3_nt: TGTGCCAGCAGCCACCGAGGGACAGGGGCTAAGTACGAGCAGTACTTC
v_call: TRBV3-1/TRBV3-2
j_call: TRBJ2-7
clone_size: NA
d_call: TRBD1